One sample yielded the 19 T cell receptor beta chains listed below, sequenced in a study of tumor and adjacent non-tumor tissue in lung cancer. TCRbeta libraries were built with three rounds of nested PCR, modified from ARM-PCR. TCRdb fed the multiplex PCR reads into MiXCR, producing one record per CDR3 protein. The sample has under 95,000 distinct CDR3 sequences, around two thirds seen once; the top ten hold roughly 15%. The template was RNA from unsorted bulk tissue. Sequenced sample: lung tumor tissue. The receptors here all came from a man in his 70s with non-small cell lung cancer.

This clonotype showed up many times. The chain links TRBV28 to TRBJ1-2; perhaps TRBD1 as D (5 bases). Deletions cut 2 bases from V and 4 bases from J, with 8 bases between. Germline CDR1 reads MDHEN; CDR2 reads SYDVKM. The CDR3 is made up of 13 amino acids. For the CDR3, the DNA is TGTGCCAGCAGTTTAATGAGGGGCTATGGCTACACCTTC. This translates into CASSLMRGYGYTF.

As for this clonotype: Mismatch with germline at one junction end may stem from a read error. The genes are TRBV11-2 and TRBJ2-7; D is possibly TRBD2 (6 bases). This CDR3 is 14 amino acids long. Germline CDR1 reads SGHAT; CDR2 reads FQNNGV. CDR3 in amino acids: CGSRLSGLSYERYF. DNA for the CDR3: TGTGGCAGCAGGTTAAGCGGGCTTTCCTACGAGCGGTACTTC.

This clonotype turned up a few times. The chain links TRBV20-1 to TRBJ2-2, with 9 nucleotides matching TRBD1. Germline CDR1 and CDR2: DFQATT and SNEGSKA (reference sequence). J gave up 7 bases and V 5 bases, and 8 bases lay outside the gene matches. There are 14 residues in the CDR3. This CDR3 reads CSARGQGLVGELFF. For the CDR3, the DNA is TGCAGTGCTCGGGGACAGGGTCTGGTCGGGGAGCTGTTTTTT.

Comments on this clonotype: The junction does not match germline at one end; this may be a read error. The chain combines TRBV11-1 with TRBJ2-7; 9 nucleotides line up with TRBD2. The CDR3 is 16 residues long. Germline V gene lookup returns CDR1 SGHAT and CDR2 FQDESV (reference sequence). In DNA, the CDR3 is TGTGCCAGCAGCTTAGCGCGACTAGCGGACTCCTACGAGCAGTGTTTC. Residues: CASSLARLADSYEQCF.

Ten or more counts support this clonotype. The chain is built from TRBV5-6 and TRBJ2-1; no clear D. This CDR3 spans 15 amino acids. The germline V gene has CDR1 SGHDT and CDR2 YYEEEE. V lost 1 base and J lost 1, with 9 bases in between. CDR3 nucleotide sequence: TGTGCCAGCAGCTTGTTCGCGCGGTCCTACAATGAGCAGTTCTTC. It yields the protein CASSLFARSYNEQFF.

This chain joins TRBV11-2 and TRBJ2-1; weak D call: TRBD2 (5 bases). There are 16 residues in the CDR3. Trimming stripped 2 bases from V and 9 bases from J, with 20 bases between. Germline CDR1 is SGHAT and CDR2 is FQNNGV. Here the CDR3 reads CASSLRSRRNRSEQFF. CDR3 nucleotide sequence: TGTGCCAGCAGCTTAAGGAGTCGGAGGAATAGGAGTGAGCAGTTCTTC.

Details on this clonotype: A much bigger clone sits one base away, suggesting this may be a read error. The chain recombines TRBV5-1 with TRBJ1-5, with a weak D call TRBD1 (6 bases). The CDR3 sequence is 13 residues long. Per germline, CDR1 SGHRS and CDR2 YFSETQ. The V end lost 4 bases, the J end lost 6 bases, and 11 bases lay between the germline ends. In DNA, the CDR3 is TGCGCCAGCAGCGAAGGGGGTGCTCAGCCCCAGCATTTT. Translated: CASSEGGAQPQHF.

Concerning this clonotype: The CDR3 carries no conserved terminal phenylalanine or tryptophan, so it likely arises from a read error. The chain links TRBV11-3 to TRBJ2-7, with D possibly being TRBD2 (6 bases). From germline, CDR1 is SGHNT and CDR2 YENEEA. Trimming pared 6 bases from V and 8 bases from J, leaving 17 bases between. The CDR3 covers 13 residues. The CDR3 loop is CASSLEGWSQQYI. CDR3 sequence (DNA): TGTGCCAGCAGTTTGGAGGGCTGGTCGCAGCAGTACATC.

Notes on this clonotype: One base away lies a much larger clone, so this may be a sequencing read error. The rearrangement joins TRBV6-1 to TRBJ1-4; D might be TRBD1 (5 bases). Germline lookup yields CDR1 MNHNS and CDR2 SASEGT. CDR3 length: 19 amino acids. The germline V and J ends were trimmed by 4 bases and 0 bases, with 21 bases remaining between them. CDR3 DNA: TGTGCCAGCAGTGTTCGCTTCCGGGACTGGCAAACAACTAATGAAAAACTGTTTTTT. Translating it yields CASSVRFRDWQTTNEKLFF.

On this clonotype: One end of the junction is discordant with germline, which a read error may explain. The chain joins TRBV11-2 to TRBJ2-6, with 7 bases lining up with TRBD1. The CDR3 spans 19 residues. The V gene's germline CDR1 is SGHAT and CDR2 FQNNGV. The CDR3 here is CASNSQRGRGGSGANVLSF. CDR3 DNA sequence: TGTGCCAGCAACTCCCAGAGGGGAAGAGGGGGCTCTGGGGCCAACGTCCTGAGTTTC. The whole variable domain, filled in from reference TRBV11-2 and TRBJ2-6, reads EAGVAQSPRYKIIEKRQSVAFWCNPISGHATLYWYQQILGQGPKLLIQFQNNGVVDDSQLPKDRFSAERLKGVDSTLKIQPAKLEDSAVYLCASNSQRGRGGSGANVLSFGAGSRLTVL.

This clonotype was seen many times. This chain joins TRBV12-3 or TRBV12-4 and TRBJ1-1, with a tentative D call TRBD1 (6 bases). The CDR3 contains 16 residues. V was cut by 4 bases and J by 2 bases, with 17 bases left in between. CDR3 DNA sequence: TGTGCCAGCAGTTCAAACGGACAGTATCAAAACACTGAAGCTTTCTTT. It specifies CASSSNGQYQNTEAFF.

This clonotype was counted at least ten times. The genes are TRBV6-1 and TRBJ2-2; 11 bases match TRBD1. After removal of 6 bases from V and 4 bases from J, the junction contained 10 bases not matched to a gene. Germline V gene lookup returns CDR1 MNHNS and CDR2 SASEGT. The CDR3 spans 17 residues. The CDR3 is CASRGSAGTGGTGELFF. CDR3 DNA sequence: TGTGCCAGCAGGGGAAGTGCCGGGACAGGGGGCACCGGGGAGCTGTTTTTT.

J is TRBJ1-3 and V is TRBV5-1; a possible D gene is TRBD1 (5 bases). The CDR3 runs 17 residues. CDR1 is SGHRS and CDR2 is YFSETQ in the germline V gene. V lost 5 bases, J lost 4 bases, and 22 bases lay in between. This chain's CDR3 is CASSLSGEQAYGNTIYF. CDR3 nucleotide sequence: TGCGCCAGCAGTCTTTCCGGAGAACAGGCTTACGGAAACACCATATATTTT.

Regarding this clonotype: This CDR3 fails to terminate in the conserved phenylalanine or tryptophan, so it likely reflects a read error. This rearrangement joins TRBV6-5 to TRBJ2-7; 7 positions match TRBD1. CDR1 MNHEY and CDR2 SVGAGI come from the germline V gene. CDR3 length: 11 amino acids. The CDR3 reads CPSSYRGEQYS. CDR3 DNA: TGTCCCAGCAGTTACAGGGGCGAGCAGTACTCC.

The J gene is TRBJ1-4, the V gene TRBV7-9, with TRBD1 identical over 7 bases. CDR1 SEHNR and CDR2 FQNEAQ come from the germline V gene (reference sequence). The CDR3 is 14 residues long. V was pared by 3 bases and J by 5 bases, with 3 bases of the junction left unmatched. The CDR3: CASSFQGGNEKLFF. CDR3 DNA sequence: TGTGCCAGCAGCTTTCAGGGGGGGAATGAAAAACTGTTTTTT.

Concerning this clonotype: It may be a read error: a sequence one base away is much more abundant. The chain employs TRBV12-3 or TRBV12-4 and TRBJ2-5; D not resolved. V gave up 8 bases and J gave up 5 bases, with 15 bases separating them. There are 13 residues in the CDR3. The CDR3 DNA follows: TGTGCCAGCTGCACCCTCGCCCCCGAGACCCAGTACTTC. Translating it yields CASCTLAPETQYF.

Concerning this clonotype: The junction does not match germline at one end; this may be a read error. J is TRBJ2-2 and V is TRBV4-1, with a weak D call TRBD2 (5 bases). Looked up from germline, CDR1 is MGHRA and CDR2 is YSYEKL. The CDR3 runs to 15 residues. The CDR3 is CAISHDDGNTGELLF. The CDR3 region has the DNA TGCGCCATCAGCCACGATGACGGAAACACCGGGGAGCTGCTTTTT.

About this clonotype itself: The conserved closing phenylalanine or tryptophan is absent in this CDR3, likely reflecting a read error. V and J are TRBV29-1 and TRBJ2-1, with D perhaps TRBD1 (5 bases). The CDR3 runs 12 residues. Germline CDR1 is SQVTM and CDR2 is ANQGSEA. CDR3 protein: CIVETGQGKQFL. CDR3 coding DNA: TGCATCGTTGAGACTGGACAAGGAAAGCAGTTCTTA.

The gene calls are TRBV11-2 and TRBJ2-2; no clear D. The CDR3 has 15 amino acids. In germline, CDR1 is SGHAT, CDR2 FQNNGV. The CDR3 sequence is CISSSETVAAGELFF. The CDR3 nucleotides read TGTATCAGCAGCTCAGAAACGGTTGCGGCCGGGGAGCTGTTTTTT.